Shown below are 27 T cell receptor beta chains from a single sample sequenced in a study of cytomegalovirus exposure and HLA in healthy donors. PCR involved 60 Vbeta and 13 Jbeta primers. Repertoires were generated with immunoSEQ multiplex PCR, while TCRdb's copy carries only in-frame clones and drops some. The sample gives some 150,000 clones, about 80% of which show up once; about 4.3% is in the top ten. Sequencing was performed on PBMCs. Receptors originate from a man younger than 40 in good health and CMV-seronegative.

This rearrangement joins TRBV5-1 to TRBJ2-3, with 14 bases that match TRBD2. V was pared by 2 bases and J by 10 bases, with 9 bases of the junction left unmatched. This CDR3 is 16 amino acids long. The germline V gene has CDR1 SGHRS and CDR2 YFSETQ. The DNA of the CDR3 is TGCGCCAGCAGCTTAGCGACTAGCGGGAGGGCCGTTTCGCAGTATTTT. Its protein product is CASSLATSGRAVSQYF.

The chain couples TRBV7-2 to TRBJ2-5, with 7 bases fitting TRBD1. The CDR3 spans 15 residues. J lost 1 base, V lost 1 base, and 3 bases had no gene match. Germline-derived CDR1 and CDR2 are SGHTA and FQGNSA. CDR3 protein: CASSLVDRAQETQYF. CDR3 DNA sequence: TGTGCCAGCAGCTTAGTTGACAGGGCCCAAGAGACCCAGTACTTC.

This rearrangement joins TRBV30 to TRBJ1-2; D is unclear. From germline, CDR1 is GTSNPN and CDR2 SVGIG (reference sequence). CDR3 length: 16 amino acids. Trimming left V 0 bases short and J 4 bases short, with 18 bases between. Here the CDR3 reads CAWSVHLDPGLYGYTF. The CDR3 coding sequence is TGTGCCTGGAGTGTACATTTAGATCCAGGACTCTATGGCTACACCTTC. Using reference TRBV30 and TRBJ1-2 for the parts outside the CDR3, the full variable domain is SQTIHQWPATLVQPVGSPLSLECTVEGTSNPNLYWYRQAAGRGLQLLFYSVGIGQISSEVPQNLSASRPQDRQFILSSKKLLLSDSGFYLCAWSVHLDPGLYGYTFGSGTRLTVV.

This chain connects TRBV29-1 to TRBJ1-1; the D gene is possibly TRBD1 (6 bases). V was trimmed by 7 bases and J by 2 bases, leaving 14 bases between them. CDR1 SQVTM and CDR2 ANQGSEA come from the germline V gene. This CDR3 is 13 amino acids long. The CDR3 region has the DNA TGCAGCGGGCGACAGGAATTTAACACTGAAGCTTTCTTT. Its translation: CSGRQEFNTEAFF.

V and J are TRBV6-5 and TRBJ2-7; TRBD2 might be the D (5 bases). The CDR3 length is 14 residues. The V gene lost 2 bases and the J gene lost 3 bases, with 11 bases spanning the gap. The germline gives CDR1 MNHEY, CDR2 SVGAGI. In nucleotides, the CDR3 is TGTGCCAGCAGTTACCGTCCCCGGGGCTACGAGCAGTACTTC. This gives the protein CASSYRPRGYEQYF.

This chain uses TRBV28 with TRBJ1-3; 7 bases are a match to TRBD1. Germline V gene sequence: CDR1 MDHEN, CDR2 SYDVKM. The CDR3 is made up of 16 amino acids. V was clipped by 1 base and J by 3 bases; unmatched bases: 6. The CDR3 here is CASSLSTGFFGNTIYF. In DNA, the CDR3 is TGTGCCAGCAGTTTATCGACAGGGTTTTTTGGAAACACCATATATTTT.

The J gene is TRBJ2-4, the V gene TRBV19; a weak D match, TRBD1 (5 bases). The CDR3 covers 14 residues. Germline assignment: CDR1 LNHDA and CDR2 SQIVND (reference sequence). V lost 4 bases and J lost 0, with 7 bases in between. The CDR3 nucleotides read TGTGCCAGTAGTAAGGGGCTAGCCAAAAACATTCAGTACTTC. This sequence encodes CASSKGLAKNIQYF.

Worth noting for this clone: Given the absence of the conserved phenylalanine or tryptophan at the CDR3 end, a read error is likely. The chain combines TRBV5-1 with TRBJ2-4, with TRBD1 matching 9 bases. Germline CDR1 SGHRS, CDR2 YFSETQ. The CDR3 loop spans 15 amino acids. V shed 1 base, J shed 6 bases, and the junction held 5 bases outside the gene matches. The CDR3 here is CASSLRGQGGNIQYL. The DNA of the CDR3 is TGCGCCAGCAGCTTGAGGGGACAGGGAGGAAACATTCAGTACCTC.

This clone appeared once. The V call is TRBV11-3, the J call TRBJ2-5; D uncertain. The J call may be faulty, since TRBJ2-7 better matches the DNA end. The CDR3 loop spans 13 amino acids. The germline V gene encodes CDR1 SGHNT and CDR2 YENEEA. The CDR3 DNA follows: TGTGCCAGCAGCTTAGATCCAGACTACGAGCAGTACTTC. Its translation: CASSLDPDYEQYF.

This chain connects TRBV30 to TRBJ2-1, with 8 bases identical to TRBD2. After removal of 5 bases from V and 6 bases from J, the junction contained 6 bases not matched to a gene. CDR3 length: 13 residues. Germline V gives CDR1 GTSNPN, CDR2 SVGIG (reference sequence). The CDR3 here is CAWSRGGLNEQFF. In DNA, the CDR3 is TGTGCCTGGTCACGGGGGGGCCTCAATGAGCAGTTCTTC.

The gene calls are TRBV6-1 and TRBJ1-6, with a weak D call TRBD1 (6 bases). CDR1 MNHNS and CDR2 SASEGT come from the germline V gene. V was shortened by 7 bases and J by 10 bases, with 20 bases between the two germline ends. The CDR3 totals 15 residues. The CDR3 DNA follows: TGTGCCAGCACGAGGAAGGACAGCTTACACTCACCCCTCCACTTT. This translates into CASTRKDSLHSPLHF.

This clone is a singleton in its sample. The rearrangement uses TRBV15 and TRBJ2-1; 9 bases map to TRBD1. The CDR3 length is 15 residues. CDR1 and CDR2 (germline): LNHNV, YYDKDF (reference sequence). J gave up 6 bases and V 1 base, and 4 bases lay outside the gene matches. The CDR3 bases are TGTGCCACCAGCAGAGGGGGACAGGGATTCAATGAGCAGTTCTTC. Translated, it gives CATSRGGQGFNEQFF.

V gene TRBV28 combines with J gene TRBJ2-5; 7 positions agree with TRBD1. Matching the DNA end better, TRBJ2-7 makes the J call doubtful. Germline loops: CDR1 MDHEN, CDR2 SYDVKM. The CDR3 consists of 15 residues. The CDR3 nucleotides read TGTGCCAGCAGTTCCCGGGACAGACGATCCTACGAGCAGTACTTC. It translates to CASSSRDRRSYEQYF.

This chain joins TRBV29-1 and TRBJ2-3; no clear D gene. Trimming cost V 4 bases and J 2 bases, with 10 bases left between them. The CDR3 spans 13 residues. Germline lookup yields CDR1 SQVTM and CDR2 ANQGSEA. CDR3 bases: TGCAGCGTTGTAGGAGCACTCACAGATACGCAGTATTTT. This codes for CSVVGALTDTQYF.

To note about this clone: Other DNA sequences in the same sample also yield this CDR3. The chain carries TRBV7-2 and TRBJ2-2; 8 nucleotides agree with TRBD1. Looked up from germline, CDR1 is SGHTA and CDR2 is FQGNSA. The CDR3 is made up of 15 amino acids. Trimming removed 3 bases from V and 2 bases from J; junction bases left unmatched: 2. The CDR3 sequence: CASSFTGGNTGELFF. Written as DNA, the CDR3 is TGTGCCAGCAGCTTTACAGGGGGTAACACCGGGGAGCTGTTTTTT.

The chain is built from TRBV6-5 and TRBJ1-1; 10 nucleotides align to TRBD1. The J segment lost 5 bases and the V segment lost 6 bases, leaving 3 bases of the junction unmatched. This CDR3 has 13 amino acids. CDR1 MNHEY and CDR2 SVGAGI come from the germline V gene. CDR3 in amino acids: CASRGQGLTEAFF. The CDR3 DNA follows: TGTGCCAGCAGGGGACAGGGGTTAACTGAAGCTTTCTTT.

The rearrangement links TRBV5-4 to TRBJ2-2; perhaps TRBD2 as D (5 bases). V lost 7 bases and J lost 7, with 8 bases in between. From germline, CDR1 is SGHNT and CDR2 YYREEE (reference sequence). This CDR3 spans 11 amino acids. CDR3 sequence reads: CASGLGGELFF. The CDR3 nucleotides read TGTGCCAGCGGACTTGGCGGGGAGCTGTTTTTT.

The chain employs TRBV11-2 and TRBJ1-5; the D is unclear. Trimming cost V 1 base and J 3 bases, with 7 bases left between them. Germline V gene data show CDR1 as SGHAT and CDR2 as FQNNGV. The CDR3 runs 14 residues. The CDR3 nucleotides read TGTGCCAGCAGCTTAGCGGGTTACAATCAGCCCCAGCATTTT. It codes for CASSLAGYNQPQHF. The full variable domain, in which reference TRBV11-2 and TRBJ1-5 provide the parts outside the CDR3, is EAGVAQSPRYKIIEKRQSVAFWCNPISGHATLYWYQQILGQGPKLLIQFQNNGVVDDSQLPKDRFSAERLKGVDSTLKIQPAKLEDSAVYLCASSLAGYNQPQHFGDGTRLSIL.

V is TRBV4-1 and J is TRBJ2-3, with TRBD2 as a possible D gene (6 bases). Trimming stripped 1 base from V and 8 bases from J, with 13 bases between. Germline V CDR1 and CDR2: MGHRA, YSYEKL. The CDR3 has 14 amino acids. CDR3 DNA sequence: TGCGCCAGCAGCCAAGTGGACGGGGGAGGTACGCAGTATTTT. Its translation: CASSQVDGGGTQYF.

The chain links TRBV20-1 to TRBJ2-7, with 7 nucleotides matching TRBD2. Looked up from germline, CDR1 is DFQATT and CDR2 is SNEGSKA (reference sequence). The CDR3 length is 11 residues. With 7 bases clipped from V and 3 bases from J, the junction kept 3 bases outside the gene matches. CDR3 sequence: CSGREGYEQYF. The CDR3 DNA is TGCAGTGGCAGGGAGGGCTACGAGCAGTACTTC.

In this sample, this clone turned up once. This CDR3 is CASSQVDNYEQYF. In nucleotides, the CDR3 is TGCGCCAGCAGCCAAGTGGACAACTACGAGCAGTACTTC. The chain couples TRBV4-1 to TRBJ2-7, with D possibly TRBD1 on 5 matching bases. Trimming pared 1 base from V and 3 bases from J, leaving 7 bases between. CDR3 length: 13 residues. Germline V gene data show CDR1 as MGHRA and CDR2 as YSYEKL.

The V call is TRBV6-5, the J call TRBJ2-7; 7 bases align to TRBD1. Per the germline V gene, CDR1 is MNHEY and CDR2 is SVGAGI. The V and J ends lost 6 bases and 4 bases, in that order; junction bases with no gene match: 6. The CDR3 extends over 13 amino acids. The CDR3 is CASREGARYEQYF. The DNA for the CDR3 is TGTGCCAGCAGAGAGGGGGCGAGGTACGAGCAGTACTTC.

The chain carries TRBV19 and TRBJ2-7, with 8 positions matching TRBD1. The CDR3 loop spans 16 amino acids. Germline V gene sequence: CDR1 LNHDA, CDR2 SQIVND (reference sequence). J gave up 2 bases and V 6 bases, and 12 bases lay outside the gene matches. The CDR3 DNA is TGTGCCAGTAGCGATCTATTAGGACAGGGAACCTACGAGCAGTACTTC. It yields the protein CASSDLLGQGTYEQYF.

The chain links TRBV28 to TRBJ1-2; TRBD1 agrees at 12 bases. The V and J ends lost 9 bases and 8 bases, in that order; junction bases with no gene match: 13. Germline-derived CDR1 and CDR2 are MDHEN and SYDVKM. This CDR3 spans 15 amino acids. This chain's CDR3 is CASGGPGQGARGYTF. The CDR3 nucleotides read TGTGCCAGTGGAGGACCGGGACAGGGGGCGCGGGGCTACACCTTC.

This chain joins TRBV5-1 and TRBJ1-5, with TRBD1 identical over 9 bases. The CDR3 covers 13 residues. J was trimmed by 5 bases and V by 10 bases; bases with no gene match: 7. CDR1 is SGHRS, CDR2 YFSETQ, per germline. The CDR3 bases are TGCGCCTCCAGGACAGGGGAGGATCAGCCCCAGCATTTT. Amino acids: CASRTGEDQPQHF.

The gene calls are TRBV30 and TRBJ1-1; no clear D gene. In germline, CDR1 is GTSNPN, CDR2 SVGIG (reference sequence). Deletions cut 4 bases from V and 6 bases from J, with 12 bases between. The CDR3 extends over 12 amino acids. The CDR3 protein is CAWTAGVAEAFF. The CDR3 coding sequence is TGTGCCTGGACGGCAGGCGTGGCTGAAGCTTTCTTT.

This clone showed up just a few times. This chain joins TRBV7-2 and TRBJ2-7; no definite D call. Germline values: CDR1 SGHTA, CDR2 FQGNSA. The CDR3 spans 13 residues. The ends were cut back, 0 bases at V and 2 bases at J, with 5 bases in the middle. Written as DNA, the CDR3 is TGTGCCAGCAGCTTAGCCCCAGCCTACGAGCAGTACTTC. Translated, it gives CASSLAPAYEQYF.